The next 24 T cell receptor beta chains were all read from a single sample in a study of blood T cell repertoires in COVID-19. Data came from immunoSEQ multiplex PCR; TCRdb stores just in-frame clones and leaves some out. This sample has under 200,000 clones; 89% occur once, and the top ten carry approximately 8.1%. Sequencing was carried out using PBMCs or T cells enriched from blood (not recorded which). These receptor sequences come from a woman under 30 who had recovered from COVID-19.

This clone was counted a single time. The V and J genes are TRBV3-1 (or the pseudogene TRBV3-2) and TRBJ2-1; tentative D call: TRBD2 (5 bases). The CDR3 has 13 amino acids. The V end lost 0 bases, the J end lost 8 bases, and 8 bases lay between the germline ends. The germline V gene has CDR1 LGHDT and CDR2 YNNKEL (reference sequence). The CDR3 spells CASSQDSGDEQFF. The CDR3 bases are TGTGCCAGCAGCCAAGATTCCGGGGATGAGCAGTTCTTC.

The CDR3 protein is CASSQDRKVSPLHF. The CDR3 DNA reads TGTGCCAGCAGTCAAGACAGGAAGGTTTCACCCCTCCACTTT. The chain recombines TRBV25-1 with TRBJ1-6; the D gene is possibly TRBD1 (6 bases). CDR1 MGHDK and CDR2 SYGVNS come from the germline V gene. The CDR3 length is 14 residues. The ends were cut back, 5 bases at V and 9 bases at J, with 14 bases in the middle.

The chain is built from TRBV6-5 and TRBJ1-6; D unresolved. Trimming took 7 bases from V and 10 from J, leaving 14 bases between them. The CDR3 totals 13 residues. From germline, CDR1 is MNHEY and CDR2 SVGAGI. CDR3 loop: CASKDRYGSPLHF. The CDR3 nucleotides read TGTGCCAGCAAGGATCGATACGGGTCACCCCTCCACTTT.

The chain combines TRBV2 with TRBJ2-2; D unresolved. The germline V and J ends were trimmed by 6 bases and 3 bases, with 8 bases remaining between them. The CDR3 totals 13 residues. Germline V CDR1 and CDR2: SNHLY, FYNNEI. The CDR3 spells CASSLVDTGELFF. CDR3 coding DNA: TGTGCCAGCAGCCTAGTCGACACCGGGGAGCTGTTTTTT.

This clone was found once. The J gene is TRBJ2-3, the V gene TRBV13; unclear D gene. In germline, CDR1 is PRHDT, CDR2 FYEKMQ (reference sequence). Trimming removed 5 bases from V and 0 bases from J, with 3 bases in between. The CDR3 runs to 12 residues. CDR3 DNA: TGTGCCAGCAGCCCTAGCACAGATACGCAGTATTTT. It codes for CASSPSTDTQYF.

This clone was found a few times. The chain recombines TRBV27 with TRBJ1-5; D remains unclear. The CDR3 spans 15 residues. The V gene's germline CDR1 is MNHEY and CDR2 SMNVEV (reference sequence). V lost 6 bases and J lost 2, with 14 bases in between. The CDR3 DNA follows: TGTGCCAGCAGCATTACAGCCCCGGGCAATCAGCCCCAGCATTTT. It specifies CASSITAPGNQPQHF.

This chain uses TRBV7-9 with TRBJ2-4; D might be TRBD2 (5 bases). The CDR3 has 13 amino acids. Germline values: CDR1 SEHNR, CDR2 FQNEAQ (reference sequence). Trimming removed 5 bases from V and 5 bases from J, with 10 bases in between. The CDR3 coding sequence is TGTGCCAGCAGCCCGGGGTTACAAAACATTCAGTACTTC. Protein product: CASSPGLQNIQYF.

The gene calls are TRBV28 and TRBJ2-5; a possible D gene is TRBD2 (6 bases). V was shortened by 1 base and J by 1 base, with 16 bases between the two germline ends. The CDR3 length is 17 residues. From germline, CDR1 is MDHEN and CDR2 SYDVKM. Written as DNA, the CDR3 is TGTGCCAGCAGTTTATCCCCAGGGAGGAGGGCCCAAGAGACCCAGTACTTC. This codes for CASSLSPGRRAQETQYF.

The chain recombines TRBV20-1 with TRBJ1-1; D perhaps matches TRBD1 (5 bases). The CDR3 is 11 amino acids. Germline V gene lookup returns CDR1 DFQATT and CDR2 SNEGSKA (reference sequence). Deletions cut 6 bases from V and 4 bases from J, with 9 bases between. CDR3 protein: CSAGVGTEAFF. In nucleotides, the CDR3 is TGCAGTGCAGGGGTTGGCACTGAAGCTTTCTTT.

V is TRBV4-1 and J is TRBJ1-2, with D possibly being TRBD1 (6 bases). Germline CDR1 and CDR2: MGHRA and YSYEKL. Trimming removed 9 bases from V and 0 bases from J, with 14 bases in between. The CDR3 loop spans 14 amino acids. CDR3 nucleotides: TGCGCCAGTGGAAATGGGGGCTCTAACTATGGCTACACCTTC. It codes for CASGNGGSNYGYTF.

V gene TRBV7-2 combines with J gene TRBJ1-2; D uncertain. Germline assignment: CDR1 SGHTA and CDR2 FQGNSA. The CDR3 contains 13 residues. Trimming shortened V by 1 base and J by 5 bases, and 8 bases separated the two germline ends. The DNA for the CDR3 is TGTGCCAGCAGCTTAGTCTCGGGGTATGGCTACACCTTC. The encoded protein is CASSLVSGYGYTF.

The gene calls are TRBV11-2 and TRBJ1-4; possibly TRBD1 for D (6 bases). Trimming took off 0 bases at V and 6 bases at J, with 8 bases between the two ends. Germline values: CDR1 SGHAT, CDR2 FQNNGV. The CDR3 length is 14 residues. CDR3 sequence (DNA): TGTGCCAGCAGCTTAGAAGGGGGGGATGAAAAACTGTTTTTT. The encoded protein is CASSLEGGDEKLFF.

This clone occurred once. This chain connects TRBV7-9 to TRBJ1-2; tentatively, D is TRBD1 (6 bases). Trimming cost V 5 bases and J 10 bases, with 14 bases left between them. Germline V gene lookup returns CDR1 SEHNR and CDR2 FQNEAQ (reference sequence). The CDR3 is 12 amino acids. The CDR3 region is CASSHRQDHYTF. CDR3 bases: TGTGCCAGCAGCCACCGACAGGACCACTACACCTTC. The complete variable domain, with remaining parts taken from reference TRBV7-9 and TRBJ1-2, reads DTGVSQNPRHKITKRGQNVTFRCDPISEHNRLYWYRQTLGQGPEFLTYFQNEAQLEKSRLLSDRFSAERPKGSFSTLEIQRTEQGDSAMYLCASSHRQDHYTFGSGTRLTVV.

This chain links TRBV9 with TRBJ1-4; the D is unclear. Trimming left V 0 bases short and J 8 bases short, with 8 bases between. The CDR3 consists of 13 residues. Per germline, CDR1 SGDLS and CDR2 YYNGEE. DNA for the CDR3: TGTGCCAGCAGCGTAGGAACGGGGGAAAAACTGTTTTTT. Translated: CASSVGTGEKLFF.

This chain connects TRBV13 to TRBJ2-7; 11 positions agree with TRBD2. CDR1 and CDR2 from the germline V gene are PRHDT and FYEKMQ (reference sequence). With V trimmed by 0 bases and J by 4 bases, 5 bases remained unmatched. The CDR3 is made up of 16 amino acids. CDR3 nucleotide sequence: TGTGCCAGCAGCTTAGGAGGGGCTAGCGGGGGGTACGAGCAGTACTTC. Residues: CASSLGGASGGYEQYF.

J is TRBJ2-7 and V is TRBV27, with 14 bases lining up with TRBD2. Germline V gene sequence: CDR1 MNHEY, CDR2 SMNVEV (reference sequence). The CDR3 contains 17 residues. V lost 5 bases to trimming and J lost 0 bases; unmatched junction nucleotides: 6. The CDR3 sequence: CASSTRTSGGSSYEQYF. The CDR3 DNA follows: TGTGCCAGCAGTACTCGGACTAGCGGGGGGAGCTCCTACGAGCAGTACTTC.

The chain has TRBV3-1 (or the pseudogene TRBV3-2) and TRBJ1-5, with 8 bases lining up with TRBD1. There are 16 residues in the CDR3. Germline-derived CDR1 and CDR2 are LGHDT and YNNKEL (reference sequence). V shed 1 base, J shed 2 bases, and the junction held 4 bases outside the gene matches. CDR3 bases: TGTGCCAGCAGCCAAGCAGGACAGGGAGGCAATCAGCCCCAGCATTTT. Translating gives CASSQAGQGGNQPQHF.

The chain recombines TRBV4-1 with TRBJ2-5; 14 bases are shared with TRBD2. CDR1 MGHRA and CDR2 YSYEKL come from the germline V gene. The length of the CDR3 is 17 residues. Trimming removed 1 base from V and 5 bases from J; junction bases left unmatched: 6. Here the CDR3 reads CASSQGLRLAGGETQYF. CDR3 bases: TGCGCCAGCAGCCAAGGGCTTCGACTAGCGGGGGGGGAGACCCAGTACTTC.

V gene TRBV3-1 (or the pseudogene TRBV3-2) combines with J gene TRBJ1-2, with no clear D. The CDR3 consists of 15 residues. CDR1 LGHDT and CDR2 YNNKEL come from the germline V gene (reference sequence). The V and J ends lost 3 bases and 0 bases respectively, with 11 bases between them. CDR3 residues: CASSHLARTNYGYTF. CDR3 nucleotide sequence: TGTGCCAGCAGCCATCTCGCCAGAACTAACTATGGCTACACCTTC.

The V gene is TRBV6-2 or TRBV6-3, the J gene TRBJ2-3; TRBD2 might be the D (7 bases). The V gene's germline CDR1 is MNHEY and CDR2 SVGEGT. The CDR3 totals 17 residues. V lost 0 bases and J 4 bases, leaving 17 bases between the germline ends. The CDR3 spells CASSYSPRAGAADTQYF. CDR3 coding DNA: TGTGCCAGCAGTTACTCCCCCCGGGCGGGGGCGGCAGATACGCAGTATTTT.

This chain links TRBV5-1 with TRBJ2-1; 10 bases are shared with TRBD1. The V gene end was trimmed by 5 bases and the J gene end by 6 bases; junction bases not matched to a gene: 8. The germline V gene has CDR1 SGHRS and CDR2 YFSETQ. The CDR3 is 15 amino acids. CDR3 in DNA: TGCGCCAGCAGGAACCCGGGACAGGGGCGCAATGAGCAGTTCTTC. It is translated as CASRNPGQGRNEQFF.

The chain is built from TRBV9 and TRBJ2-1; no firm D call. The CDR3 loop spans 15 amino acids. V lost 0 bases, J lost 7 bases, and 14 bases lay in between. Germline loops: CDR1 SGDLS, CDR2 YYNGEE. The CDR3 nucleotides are TGTGCCAGCAGCGTAGATGGGTCATCCGGGAATGAGCAGTTCTTC. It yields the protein CASSVDGSSGNEQFF.

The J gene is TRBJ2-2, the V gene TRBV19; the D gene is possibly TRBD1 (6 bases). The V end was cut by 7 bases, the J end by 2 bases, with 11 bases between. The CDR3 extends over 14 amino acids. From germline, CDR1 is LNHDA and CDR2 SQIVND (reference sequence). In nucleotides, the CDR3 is TGTGCCAGTAACCAGGGGAGCAACACCGGGGAGCTGTTTTTT. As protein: CASNQGSNTGELFF.

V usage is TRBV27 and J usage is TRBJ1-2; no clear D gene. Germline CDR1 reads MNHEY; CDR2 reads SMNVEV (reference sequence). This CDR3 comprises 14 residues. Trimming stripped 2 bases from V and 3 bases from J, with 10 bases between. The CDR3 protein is CASSLGLGDYGYTF. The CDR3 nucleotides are TGTGCCAGCAGTTTAGGCCTCGGGGACTATGGCTACACCTTC.